A single sample gave rise to the 25 T cell receptor beta chains below, sequenced in a study of cytomegalovirus exposure and HLA in healthy donors. PCR employed 60 Vbeta and 13 Jbeta primers. Assay: immunoSEQ multiplex PCR; the TCRdb copy retains only in-frame clones and omits some. Of approximately 220,000 clones listed, roughly 80% are singletons. The sequenced sample consisted of PBMCs. The source is a man aged 35-49 years in good health and CMV-seropositive.

The rearrangement uses TRBV7-8 and TRBJ2-7; D is unresolved. Germline CDR1 is SGHVS and CDR2 is FQNEAQ. The V end lost 1 base, the J end lost 2 bases, and 9 bases lay between the germline ends. The CDR3 runs 14 residues. CDR3 sequence reads: CASSLGGLAYEQYV. CDR3 bases: TGTGCCAGCAGCTTAGGAGGATTGGCCTACGAGCAGTACGTC.

V is TRBV11-2 and J is TRBJ1-2; no reliable D call. The length of the CDR3 is 14 residues. Trimming removed 0 bases at V and 6 bases at J, with 11 bases between. CDR1 and CDR2 (germline): SGHAT, FQNNGV. In DNA form, the CDR3 reads TGTGCCAGCAGCTTAGATCGGGGAGGGAATGGCTACACCTTC. This sequence encodes CASSLDRGGNGYTF.

CDR3 residues: CASSSQVSEETQYF. The CDR3, as DNA: TGTGCCAGCAGCTCCCAGGTTTCTGAAGAGACCCAGTACTTC. The gene calls are TRBV5-8 and TRBJ2-5; no firm D call. Germline lookup yields CDR1 SGHTS and CDR2 YDEGEE. Trimming took 3 bases from V and 3 from J, leaving 12 bases between them. This CDR3 contains 14 residues. Variable domain in full (rest from reference TRBV5-8 and TRBJ2-5): EAGVTQSPTHLIKTRGQQATLRCSPISGHTSVYWYQQALGLGLQFLLWYDEGEERNRGNFPPRFSGRQFPNYSSELNVNALELEDSALYLCASSSQVSEETQYFGPGTRLLVL.

This clone was detected a few times. The chain combines TRBV7-3 with TRBJ1-1, with TRBD1 matching 8 bases. This CDR3 is built from 14 residues. Germline V CDR1 and CDR2: SGHTA, FQGTGA. The trim removed 5 bases at V and 1 base at J, leaving 3 bases unmatched. Here the CDR3 DNA reads TGTGCCAGCAGCATGGGACAGGAGAACACTGAAGCTTTCTTT. Amino acids: CASSMGQENTEAFF.

This chain connects TRBV29-1 to TRBJ1-1; tentatively, D is TRBD1 (5 bases). This CDR3 is 14 amino acids long. Germline V gene lookup returns CDR1 SQVTM and CDR2 ANQGSEA. With 3 bases removed from V and 2 bases from J, the gap between germline ends came to 13 bases. The CDR3 nucleotides are TGCAGCGTTGAGAGACAGTTGCTAAACACTGAAGCTTTCTTT. Translation: CSVERQLLNTEAFF. The full variable domain, its missing parts supplied by reference TRBV29-1 and TRBJ1-1, is SAVISQKPSRDICQRGTSLTIQCQVDSQVTMMFWYRQQPGQSLTLIATANQGSEATYESGFVIDKFPISRPNLTFSTLTVSNMSPEDSSIYLCSVERQLLNTEAFFGQGTRLTVV.

J is TRBJ2-3 and V is TRBV27, with unresolved D. CDR3 length: 14 residues. V lost 1 base and J lost 10, with 15 bases in between. Germline-derived CDR1 and CDR2 are MNHEY and SMNVEV (reference sequence). The CDR3 region has the DNA TGTGCCAGCAGTTTATGGGCGACACCTTCCCCGCAGTATTTT. This codes for CASSLWATPSPQYF.

The chain links TRBV7-9 to TRBJ2-1; possible D gene TRBD2, 5 bases. V was pared by 5 bases and J by 0 bases, with 14 bases between. There are 16 residues in the CDR3. Looked up from germline, CDR1 is SEHNR and CDR2 is FQNEAQ (reference sequence). CDR3 bases: TGTGCCAGCAGCCTATCAGCGGCACCCTCCTACAATGAGCAGTTCTTC. It is translated as CASSLSAAPSYNEQFF.

V is TRBV5-1 and J is TRBJ1-1; 9 nucleotides align to TRBD1. The CDR3 has 14 residues. Germline values: CDR1 SGHRS, CDR2 YFSETQ. V shed 1 base and J 7 bases; nucleotides not matched to a gene: 5. This CDR3 is CASSLRETGGEAFF. DNA of the CDR3: TGCGCCAGCAGCTTGCGCGAGACAGGGGGTGAAGCTTTCTTT. The variable domain in full, completed from reference TRBV5-1 and TRBJ1-1, reads KAGVTQTPRYLIKTRGQQVTLSCSPISGHRSVSWYQQTPGQGLQFLFEYFSETQRNKGNFPGRFSGRQFSNSRSEMNVSTLELGDSALYLCASSLRETGGEAFFGQGTRLTVV.

The chain uses TRBV2 and TRBJ2-1; 11 bases fit TRBD2. With 3 bases clipped from V and 4 bases from J, the junction kept 8 bases outside the gene matches. The CDR3 extends over 17 amino acids. Germline CDR1 and CDR2: SNHLY and FYNNEI. The CDR3 reads CASSDQRGLAAYNEQFF. CDR3 sequence (DNA): TGTGCCAGCAGTGATCAAAGGGGACTAGCGGCTTACAATGAGCAGTTCTTC. The full variable domain, its missing parts supplied by reference TRBV2 and TRBJ2-1, is EPEVTQTPSHQVTQMGQEVILRCVPISNHLYFYWYRQILGQKVEFLVSFYNNEISEKSEIFDDQFSVERPDGSNFTLKIRSTKLEDSAMYFCASSDQRGLAAYNEQFFGPGTRLTVL.

The chain carries TRBV2 and TRBJ2-7; D gene uncertain. The CDR3 covers 11 residues. V was pared by 3 bases and J by 7 bases, with 7 bases between. Looked up from germline, CDR1 is SNHLY and CDR2 is FYNNEI. This CDR3 is CASSDSIEQYF. The CDR3 nucleotides are TGTGCCAGCAGTGACAGTATAGAGCAGTACTTC.

The chain couples TRBV4-1 to TRBJ2-2, with a weak D call TRBD2 (9 bases). CDR1 MGHRA and CDR2 YSYEKL come from the germline V gene. The CDR3 spans 20 residues. Trimming cost V 2 bases and J 0 bases, with 22 bases left between them. The CDR3 reads CASSQRTGGGLATNTGELFF. As DNA, the CDR3 is TGCGCCAGCAGCCAACGAACAGGGGGGGGACTAGCAACGAACACCGGGGAGCTGTTTTTT.

This chain connects TRBV28 to TRBJ1-2, with TRBD1 matching 7 bases. This CDR3 comprises 15 residues. Losses at the gene ends were 5 bases for V and 0 bases for J; bases not matched to a gene: 6. CDR1 MDHEN and CDR2 SYDVKM come from the germline V gene. CDR3: CASSGQGVPNYGYTF. The CDR3 coding sequence is TGTGCCAGCAGTGGGCAGGGGGTTCCTAACTATGGCTACACCTTC.

The CDR3 here is CASSLAGSYGYTF. The CDR3 DNA follows: TGCGCCAGCAGCTTGGCCGGGAGCTATGGCTACACCTTC. The gene calls are TRBV5-1 and TRBJ1-2; D ambiguous. This CDR3 comprises 13 residues. V was cut by 0 bases and J by 4 bases, with 7 bases left in between. The germline V gene encodes CDR1 SGHRS and CDR2 YFSETQ.

J is TRBJ2-7 and V is TRBV27; D not resolved. CDR3 length equals 15 residues. Germline CDR1 reads MNHEY; CDR2 reads SMNVEV (reference sequence). Trimming left V 0 bases short and J 3 bases short, with 12 bases between. The CDR3 loop is CASSLSPTAGYEQYF. The CDR3 coding sequence is TGTGCCAGCAGTTTATCCCCGACTGCTGGCTACGAGCAGTACTTC.

The gene calls are TRBV6-1 and TRBJ1-2, with 8 bases identical to TRBD1. The ends lost 0 bases at V and 5 bases at J; junction bases unmatched: 2. The CDR3 covers 14 residues. Germline V gene data show CDR1 as MNHNS and CDR2 as SASEGT. The CDR3 is CASSEAGQVYGYTF. In DNA form, the CDR3 reads TGTGCCAGCAGTGAAGCGGGACAGGTTTATGGCTACACCTTC.

This chain joins TRBV6-5 and TRBJ2-5; D remains ambiguous. The tail of the sequence fits TRBJ2-7 better, so the J call may be wrong. The CDR3 spans 11 residues. Looked up from germline, CDR1 is MNHEY and CDR2 is SVGAGI. The CDR3 DNA reads TGTGCCAGCCGCACCGCCTACGAGCAGTACTTC. It encodes CASRTAYEQYF.

The rearrangement joins TRBV7-6 to TRBJ2-5; the D gene is possibly TRBD2 (6 bases). This CDR3 has 15 residues. Germline values: CDR1 SGHVS, CDR2 FNYEAQ. Trimming left V 4 bases short and J 4 bases short, with 16 bases between. The CDR3 DNA is TGTGCCAGCAGCTCGGAGGGCGGGGTTGGAGAGACCCAGTACTTC. This sequence encodes CASSSEGGVGETQYF.

The V call is TRBV30, the J call TRBJ1-3; 9 bases agree with TRBD1. The CDR3 extends over 14 amino acids. The germline V gene has CDR1 GTSNPN and CDR2 SVGIG (reference sequence). With V trimmed by 5 bases and J by 5 bases, 7 bases remained unmatched. The CDR3 DNA is TGTGCCTGGGGGACAGGGCACCAAAGAAACACCATATATTTT. Its translation: CAWGTGHQRNTIYF.

The rearrangement links TRBV6-5 to TRBJ1-2, with 7 bases fitting TRBD1. CDR1 and CDR2 from the germline V gene are MNHEY and SVGAGI. Trimming removed 0 bases from V and 4 bases from J; junction bases left unmatched: 5. The CDR3 is 15 amino acids. The CDR3 bases are TGTGCCAGCAGTTACTCCGGCAGGGGGACCTATGGCTACACCTTC. Residues: CASSYSGRGTYGYTF.

The chain combines TRBV30 with TRBJ1-1; perhaps TRBD1 as D (5 bases). CDR3 length equals 16 residues. Trimming removed 2 bases at V and 0 bases at J, with 16 bases between. The germline gives CDR1 GTSNPN, CDR2 SVGIG (reference sequence). The CDR3 loop is CAWSQSLGQLNTEAFF. In DNA, the CDR3 is TGTGCCTGGAGTCAATCCCTGGGGCAGCTGAACACTGAAGCTTTCTTT.

The chain has TRBV5-1 and TRBJ1-1; D remains unclear. Germline values: CDR1 SGHRS, CDR2 YFSETQ. The CDR3 has 16 residues. V gave up 0 bases and J gave up 0 bases, with 12 bases separating them. CDR3 residues: CASSLAGDAMNTEAFF. The CDR3 nucleotides read TGCGCCAGCAGCTTGGCCGGGGATGCCATGAACACTGAAGCTTTCTTT.

The chain uses TRBV6-1 and TRBJ2-1, with TRBD2 identical over 12 bases. The CDR3 has 16 amino acids. The germline CDR1 and CDR2 sequences are MNHNS and SASEGT. J was trimmed by 8 bases and V by 4 bases; bases with no gene match: 9. The CDR3 region has the DNA TGTGCCAGCAGTGCGTTGACTAGCGGGAGTGGGGATGAGCAGTTCTTC. Translated, it gives CASSALTSGSGDEQFF.

A few counts support this clone. This chain joins TRBV7-8 and TRBJ1-3, with D unclear. Trimming took 9 bases from V and 3 from J, leaving 12 bases between them. This CDR3 is built from 13 residues. In germline, CDR1 is SGHVS, CDR2 FQNEAQ. The CDR3 nucleotides are TGTGCCAGAGATACGTGCGATGGAAACACCATATATTTT. Protein sequence: CARDTCDGNTIYF.

The genes are TRBV6-5 and TRBJ1-2, with 7 bases that match TRBD1. This CDR3 is 13 amino acids long. Germline values: CDR1 MNHEY, CDR2 SVGAGI. The J segment lost 5 bases and the V segment lost 10 bases, leaving 10 bases of the junction unmatched. The CDR3 spells CAIARDSLYGYTF. The CDR3, as DNA: TGTGCCATCGCCCGGGACAGCCTATATGGCTACACCTTC.

The genes are TRBV5-6 and TRBJ2-3, with unresolved D. Germline values: CDR1 SGHDT, CDR2 YYEEEE. The length of the CDR3 is 14 residues. V was pared by 2 bases and J by 6 bases, with 13 bases between. In nucleotides, the CDR3 is TGTGCCAGCAGCTTCGAACAGCCTCGGGATACGCAGTATTTT. It translates to CASSFEQPRDTQYF.